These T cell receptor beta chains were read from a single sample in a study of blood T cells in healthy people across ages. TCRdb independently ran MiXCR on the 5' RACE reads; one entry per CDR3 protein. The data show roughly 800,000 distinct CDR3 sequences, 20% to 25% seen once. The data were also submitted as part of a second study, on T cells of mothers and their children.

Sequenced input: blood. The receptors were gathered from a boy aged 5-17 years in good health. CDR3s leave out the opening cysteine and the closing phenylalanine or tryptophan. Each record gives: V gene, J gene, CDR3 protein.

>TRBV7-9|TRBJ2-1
ASRPMTGGLGWNEQF
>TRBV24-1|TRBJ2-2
ATSEPTGFNTGGLF
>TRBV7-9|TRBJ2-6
ASSLWEAGANVLT
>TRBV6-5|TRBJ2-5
ASSPGGGVQETQY
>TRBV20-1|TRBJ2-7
SARTSPREQY
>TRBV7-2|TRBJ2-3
ASSPRRAGGHADTQY
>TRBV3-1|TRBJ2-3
ASSRPGTQY
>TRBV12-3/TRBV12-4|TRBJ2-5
ASSLAPREWETQY
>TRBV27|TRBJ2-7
ASSEGDYYEQY
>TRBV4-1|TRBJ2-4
ASSHPREGAPKNIQY
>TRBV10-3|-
AISELGNQETQY
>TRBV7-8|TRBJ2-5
ASSGLALETQY
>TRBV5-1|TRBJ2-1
ASSPELSNSYNEQF
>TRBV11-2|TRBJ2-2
ASSDPGGFGGGGTGELF
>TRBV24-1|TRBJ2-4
ATGEATKNIQY